Following are 4 T cell receptor beta chains from one sample sequenced in a study of blood T cell repertoires in COVID-19. Clones were read by immunoSEQ multiplex PCR, and TCRdb kept only the in-frame ones, dropping some. The table has fewer than 200,000 clones, approximately 88% seen once. The sequencing input was peripheral blood. The receptors stem from an elderly woman with active or convalescent COVID-19.

The chain links TRBV6-5 to TRBJ1-5; 8 bases map to TRBD1. The CDR3 is made up of 13 amino acids. The V gene end was trimmed by 4 bases and the J gene end by 7 bases; junction bases not matched to a gene: 3. The germline V gene encodes CDR1 MNHEY and CDR2 SVGAGI. CDR3 in amino acids: CASSSRGQQPQHF. The CDR3 bases are TGTGCCAGCAGTTCCAGGGGGCAACAGCCCCAGCATTTT.

There are a few counts of this clone. The chain combines TRBV24-1 with TRBJ1-6, with D unresolved. The V gene lost 4 bases and the J gene lost 4 bases, with 10 bases spanning the gap. This CDR3 region has 15 residues. Germline CDR1 KGHDR, CDR2 SFDVKD. CDR3: CATSEPRRYNSPLHF. The CDR3 DNA reads TGTGCCACCAGTGAACCCCGCAGGTATAATTCACCCCTCCACTTT.

This chain uses TRBV9 with TRBJ2-1; 8 bases are a match to TRBD1. There are 14 residues in the CDR3. Germline-derived CDR1 and CDR2 are SGDLS and YYNGEE. Losses at the gene ends were 4 bases for V and 7 bases for J; bases not matched to a gene: 7. The CDR3: CASSLGQGRNEQFF. The CDR3 DNA reads as TGTGCCAGCAGCCTTGGACAGGGTAGGAATGAGCAGTTCTTC.

This clone was seen only a few times. V and J are TRBV19 and TRBJ2-5, with 9 positions matching TRBD1. Germline V lookup: CDR1 LNHDA, CDR2 SQIVND (reference sequence). This CDR3 is built from 15 residues. Losses at the gene ends were 6 bases for V and 5 bases for J; bases not matched to a gene: 10. CDR3 loop: CASRTMGQGGETQYF. For the CDR3, the DNA is TGTGCCAGTAGGACAATGGGACAGGGAGGGGAGACCCAGTACTTC.